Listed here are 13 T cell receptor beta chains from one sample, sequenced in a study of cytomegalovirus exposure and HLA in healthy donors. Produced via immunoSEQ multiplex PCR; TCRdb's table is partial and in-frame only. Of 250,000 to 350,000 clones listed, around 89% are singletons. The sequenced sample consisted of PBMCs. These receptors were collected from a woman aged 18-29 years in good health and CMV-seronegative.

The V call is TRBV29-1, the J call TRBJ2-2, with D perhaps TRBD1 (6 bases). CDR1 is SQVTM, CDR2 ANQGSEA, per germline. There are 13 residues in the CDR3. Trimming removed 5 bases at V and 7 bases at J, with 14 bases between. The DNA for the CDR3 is TGCAGCGTTCGGACAGATAATGGCGGGGAGCTGTTTTTT. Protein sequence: CSVRTDNGGELFF.

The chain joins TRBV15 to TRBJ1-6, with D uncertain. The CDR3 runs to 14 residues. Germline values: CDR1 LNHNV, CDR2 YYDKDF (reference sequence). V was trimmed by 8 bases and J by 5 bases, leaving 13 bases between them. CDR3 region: CATRRQSDNSPLHF. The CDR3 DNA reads TGTGCCACCCGCCGCCAGAGCGATAATTCACCCCTCCACTTT.

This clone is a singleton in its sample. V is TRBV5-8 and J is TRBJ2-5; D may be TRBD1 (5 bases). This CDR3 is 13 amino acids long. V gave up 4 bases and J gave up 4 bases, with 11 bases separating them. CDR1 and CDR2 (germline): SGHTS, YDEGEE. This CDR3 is CASSLRVIETQYF. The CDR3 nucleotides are TGTGCCAGCAGCCTCAGGGTTATAGAGACCCAGTACTTC.

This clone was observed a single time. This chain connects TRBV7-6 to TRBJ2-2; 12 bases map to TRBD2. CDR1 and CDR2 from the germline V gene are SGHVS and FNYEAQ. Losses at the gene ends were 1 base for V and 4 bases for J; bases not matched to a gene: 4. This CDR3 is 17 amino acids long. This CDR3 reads CASSLETSGSGTGELFF. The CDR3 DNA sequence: TGTGCCAGCAGCTTAGAGACTAGCGGGAGCGGCACCGGGGAGCTGTTTTTT.

The CDR3 DNA reads TGTGCCAGCAGCTTGTTCCCTATGGGCAATCAGCCCCAGCATTTT. It translates to CASSLFPMGNQPQHF. The chain joins TRBV5-6 to TRBJ1-5, with no clear D. Germline CDR1 reads SGHDT; CDR2 reads YYEEEE. The germline V and J ends were trimmed by 1 base and 2 bases, with 10 bases remaining between them. The CDR3 length is 15 residues.

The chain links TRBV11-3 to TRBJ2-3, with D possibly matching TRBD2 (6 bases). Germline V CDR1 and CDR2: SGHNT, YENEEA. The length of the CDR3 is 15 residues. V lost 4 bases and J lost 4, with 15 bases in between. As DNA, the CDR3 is TGTGCCAGCAGCTCGGGTCGAGGAGGGTCAGATACGCAGTATTTT. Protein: CASSSGRGGSDTQYF.

The CDR3 reads CASSQPVPGNGTDTQYF. CDR3 coding DNA: TGTGCCAGCAGCCAACCTGTCCCAGGGAACGGCACAGATACGCAGTATTTT. The V gene is TRBV14, the J gene TRBJ2-3; TRBD1 might be the D (5 bases). The germline V gene encodes CDR1 SGHDN and CDR2 FVKESK. The CDR3 is 17 residues long. The ends were cut back, 2 bases at V and 1 base at J, with 16 bases in the middle. Full variable domain (outside the CDR3, taken from reference TRBV14 and TRBJ2-3): EAGVTQFPSHSVIEKGQTVTLRCDPISGHDNLYWYRRVMGKEIKFLLHFVKESKQDESGMPNNRFLAERTGGTYSTLKVQPAELEDSGVYFCASSQPVPGNGTDTQYFGPGTRLTVL.

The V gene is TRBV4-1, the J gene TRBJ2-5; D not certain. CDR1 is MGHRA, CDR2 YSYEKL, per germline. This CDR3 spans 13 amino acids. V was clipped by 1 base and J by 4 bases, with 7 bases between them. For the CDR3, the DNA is TGCGCCAGCAGCCAAGCGGTGGTAGAGACCCAGTACTTC. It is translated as CASSQAVVETQYF.

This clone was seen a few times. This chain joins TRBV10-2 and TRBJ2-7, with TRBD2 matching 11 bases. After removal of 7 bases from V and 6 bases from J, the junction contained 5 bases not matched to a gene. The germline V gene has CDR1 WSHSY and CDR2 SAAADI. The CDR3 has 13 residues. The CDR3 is CASKIAGGGEQYF. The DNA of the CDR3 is TGCGCCAGCAAGATAGCGGGAGGGGGCGAGCAGTACTTC.

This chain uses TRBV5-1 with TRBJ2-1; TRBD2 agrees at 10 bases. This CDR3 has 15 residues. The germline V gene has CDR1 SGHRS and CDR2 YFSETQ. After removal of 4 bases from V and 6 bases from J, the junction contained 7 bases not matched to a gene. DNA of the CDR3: TGCGCCAGCAGCCGAGGACTAGCGGAGGCCAATGAGCAGTTCTTC. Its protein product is CASSRGLAEANEQFF.

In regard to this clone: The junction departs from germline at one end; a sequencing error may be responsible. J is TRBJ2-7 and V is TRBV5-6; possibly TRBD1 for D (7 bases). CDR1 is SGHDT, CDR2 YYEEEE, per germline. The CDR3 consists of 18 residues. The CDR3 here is CASSLGGRQGLEGYEQYF. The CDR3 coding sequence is TGTGCCAGCAGTTTGGGGGGCCGACAGGGCCTCGAGGGTTACGAGCAGTACTTC.

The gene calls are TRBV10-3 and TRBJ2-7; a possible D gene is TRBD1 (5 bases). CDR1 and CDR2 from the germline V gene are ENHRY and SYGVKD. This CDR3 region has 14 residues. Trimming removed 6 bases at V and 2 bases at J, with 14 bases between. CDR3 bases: TGTGCCATCAGGAACAACAGGCTACCCTACGAGCAGTACTTC. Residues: CAIRNNRLPYEQYF.

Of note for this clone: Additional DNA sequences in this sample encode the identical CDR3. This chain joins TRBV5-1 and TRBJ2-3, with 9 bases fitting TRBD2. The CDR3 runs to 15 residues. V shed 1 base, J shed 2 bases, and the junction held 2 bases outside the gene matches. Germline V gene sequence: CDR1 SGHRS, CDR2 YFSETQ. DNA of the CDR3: TGCGCCAGCAGCTTGCGACTAGCGGACACAGATACGCAGTATTTT. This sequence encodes CASSLRLADTDTQYF.